Listed here are 4 T cell receptor beta chains from one sample, sequenced in a study of T cell responses to AZD1222 COVID-19 vaccine. The assay was immunoSEQ multiplex PCR, and TCRdb's table has in-frame clones only and misses some. The sample yields some 150,000 clones, 93% seen once. The specimen was peripheral blood, collected on day 0 of MenACWY control vaccination. The receptors originated from an adult in good health.

V and J are TRBV9 and TRBJ2-1; D remains ambiguous. The ends were cut back, 0 bases at V and 4 bases at J, with 5 bases in the middle. This CDR3 is built from 13 residues. The germline V gene has CDR1 SGDLS and CDR2 YYNGEE. The CDR3: CASSVGPYNEQFF. CDR3 bases: TGTGCCAGCAGCGTAGGCCCGTACAATGAGCAGTTCTTC.

The chain is built from TRBV7-2 and TRBJ2-1, with D maybe TRBD2 (7 bases). In germline, CDR1 is SGHTA, CDR2 FQGNSA. Trimming cost V 5 bases and J 5 bases, with 19 bases left between them. This CDR3 comprises 16 residues. The CDR3 coding sequence is TGTGCCAGCAGCCCGAGGGGGGGTGGGTTACACAATGAGCAGTTCTTC. Its protein product is CASSPRGGGLHNEQFF.

This rearrangement joins TRBV10-2 to TRBJ1-3; TRBD1 might be the D (5 bases). The length of the CDR3 is 17 residues. Germline assignment: CDR1 WSHSY and CDR2 SAAADI. Trimming took off 3 bases at V and 0 bases at J, with 15 bases between the two ends. The CDR3 bases are TGCGCCAGCAGTGAAAGAAGGGGTGCTAGCTCTGGAAACACCATATATTTT. It translates to CASSERRGASSGNTIYF.

The chain has TRBV7-2 and TRBJ2-7; D might be TRBD2 (5 bases). The CDR3 is made up of 13 amino acids. Trimming cost V 1 base and J 5 bases, with 9 bases left between them. Germline values: CDR1 SGHTA, CDR2 FQGNSA. The CDR3 region has the DNA TGTGCCAGCAGCTTAGTATACGGGGACGAGCAGTACTTC. This translates into CASSLVYGDEQYF.